This TCR beta chain was retrieved from a study of early T cells in non-severe SARS-CoV-2 infection. On the study more broadly: Chains stayed unpaired after sequencing of bulk RNA from unsorted whole blood.

Unique molecular identifiers were affixed to single, distinct cDNA molecules. Each CDR3 protein gets one entry after TCRdb re-called the 5' RACE reads with MiXCR. This sample has some 80,000 distinct CDR3 sequences, with roughly 4.7% found just once. Whole-study findings and limits: VDJdb matching favored anti-spike CD8 responses, missing private and CD4 specificities.

The CDR3 contains 17 residues. V dropped 3 bases and J dropped 3; count of bases not matched to a gene: 11. Germline lookup yields CDR1 WNHNN and CDR2 SYGVQD (reference sequence). This clonotype was observed many times. Its antigen is currently unknown. V gene TRBV10-1 combines with J gene TRBJ2-1; TRBD1 aligns across 7 bases. Sequencing used whole blood, obtained at baseline. This TCR was sampled from an adult who was a healthcare worker with PCR-confirmed SARS-CoV-2 infection or an uninfected control (not recorded which). The DNA of the CDR3 is TGCGCCAGCAGTGACCCGGGACAGCCCGAGGGCTACAATGAGCAGTTCTTC. It yields the protein CASSDPGQPEGYNEQFF.